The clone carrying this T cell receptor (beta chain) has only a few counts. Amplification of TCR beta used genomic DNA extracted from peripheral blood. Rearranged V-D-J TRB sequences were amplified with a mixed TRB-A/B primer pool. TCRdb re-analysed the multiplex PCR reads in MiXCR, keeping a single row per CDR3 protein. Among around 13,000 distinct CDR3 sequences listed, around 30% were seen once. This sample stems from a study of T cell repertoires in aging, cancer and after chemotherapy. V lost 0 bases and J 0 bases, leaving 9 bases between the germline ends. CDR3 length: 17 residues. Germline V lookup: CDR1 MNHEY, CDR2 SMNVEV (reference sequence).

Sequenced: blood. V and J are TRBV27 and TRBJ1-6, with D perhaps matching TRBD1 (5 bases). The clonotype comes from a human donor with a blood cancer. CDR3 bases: TGTGCCAGCAGTTTATCGTGGGGGGGCTCCTATAATTCACCCCTCCACTTT. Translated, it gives CASSLSWGGSYNSPLHF.